This TCR beta chain appears in the sequencing data of a study of OX40 agonist ivuxolimab in advanced cancers. Study as a whole: Patients received ivuxolimab, an agonistic anti-OX40 (CD134) antibody. Dose-escalation patients had hepatocellular carcinoma, melanoma, renal cell or head and neck cancer.

Sequencing was performed with immunoSEQ multiplex PCR; in TCRdb, only in-frame clones are kept and a portion is missing. The data contain 15,000 to 20,000 clones, 50% to 75% of them singletons. Samples of blood were obtained at baseline, on cycle 4 day 1, and on cycle 7 day 1. Germline CDR1 reads SEHNR; CDR2 reads FQNEAQ (reference sequence). Germline trimming cut 5 bases from V and 4 bases from J; bases unmatched to any gene: 10. The length of the CDR3 is 15 residues. The specimen was CD4+ or CD8+ T cells sorted from blood, collected in a trial of the OX40 agonist ivuxolimab. The chain recombines TRBV7-9 with TRBJ1-1; TRBD1 agrees at 7 bases. The origin of this receptor is an adult with an advanced solid tumor such as melanoma, head and neck, liver or kidney cancer. The CDR3 loop reads CASSPGGFGATEAFF. The CDR3 bases are TGTGCCAGCAGCCCAGGGGGTTTCGGGGCCACTGAAGCTTTCTTT.